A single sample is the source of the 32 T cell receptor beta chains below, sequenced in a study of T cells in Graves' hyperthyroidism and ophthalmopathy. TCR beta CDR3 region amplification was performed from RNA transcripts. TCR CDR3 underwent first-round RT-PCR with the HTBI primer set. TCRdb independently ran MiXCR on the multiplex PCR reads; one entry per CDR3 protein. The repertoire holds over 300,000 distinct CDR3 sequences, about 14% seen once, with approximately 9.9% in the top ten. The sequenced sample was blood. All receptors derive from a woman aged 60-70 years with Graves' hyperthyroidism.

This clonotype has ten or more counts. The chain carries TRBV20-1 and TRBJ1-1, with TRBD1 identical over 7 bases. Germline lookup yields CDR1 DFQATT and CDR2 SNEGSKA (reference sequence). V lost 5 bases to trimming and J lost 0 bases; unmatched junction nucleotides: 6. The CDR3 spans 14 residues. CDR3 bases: TGCAGTGCTGTCCCGGGACAGTTGAACACTGAAGCTTTCTTT. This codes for CSAVPGQLNTEAFF.

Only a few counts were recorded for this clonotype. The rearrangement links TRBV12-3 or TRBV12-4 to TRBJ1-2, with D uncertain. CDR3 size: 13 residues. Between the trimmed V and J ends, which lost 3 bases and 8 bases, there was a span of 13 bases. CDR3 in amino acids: CASSFKSYGGYTF. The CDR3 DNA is TGTGCCAGCAGTTTTAAATCATATGGGGGCTACACCTTC.

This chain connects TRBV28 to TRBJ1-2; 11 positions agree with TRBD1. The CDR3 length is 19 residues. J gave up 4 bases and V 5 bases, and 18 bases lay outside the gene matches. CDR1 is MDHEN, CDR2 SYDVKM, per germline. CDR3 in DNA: TGTGCCAGCAGTCCTCGGCGGGCGAGGACAGGGGGCTACGGCTATGGCTACACCTTC. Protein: CASSPRRARTGGYGYGYTF.

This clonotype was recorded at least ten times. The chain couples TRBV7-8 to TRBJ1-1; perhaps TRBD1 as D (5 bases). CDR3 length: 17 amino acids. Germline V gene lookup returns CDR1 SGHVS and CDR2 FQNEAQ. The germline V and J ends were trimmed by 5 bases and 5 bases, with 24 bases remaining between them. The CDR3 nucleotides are TGTGCCAGCAGCGCCTACGGGACTCCGGCCCGGGGGACTGAAGCTTTCTTT. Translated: CASSAYGTPARGTEAFF.

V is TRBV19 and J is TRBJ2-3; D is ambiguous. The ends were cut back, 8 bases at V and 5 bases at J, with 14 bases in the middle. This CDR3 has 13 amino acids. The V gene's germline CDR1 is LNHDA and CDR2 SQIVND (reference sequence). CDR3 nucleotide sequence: TGTGCCAGTGCCTCTGTCTCAGGAGATACGCAGTATTTT. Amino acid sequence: CASASVSGDTQYF.

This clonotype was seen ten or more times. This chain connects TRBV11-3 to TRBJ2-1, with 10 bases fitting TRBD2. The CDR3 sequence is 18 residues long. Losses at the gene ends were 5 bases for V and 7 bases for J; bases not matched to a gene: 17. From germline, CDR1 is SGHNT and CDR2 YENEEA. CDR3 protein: CASSPSLAGAISGNEQFF. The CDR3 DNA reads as TGTGCCAGCAGCCCTTCCCTAGCGGGAGCAATCTCGGGGAATGAGCAGTTCTTC.

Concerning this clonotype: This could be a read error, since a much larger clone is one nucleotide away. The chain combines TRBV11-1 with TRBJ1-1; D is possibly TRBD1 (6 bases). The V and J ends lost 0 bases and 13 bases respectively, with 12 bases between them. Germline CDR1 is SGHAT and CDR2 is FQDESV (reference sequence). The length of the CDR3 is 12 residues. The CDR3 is CASSLAAEGGFF. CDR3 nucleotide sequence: TGTGCCAGCAGCTTAGCGGCTGAGGGGGGTTTCTTT.

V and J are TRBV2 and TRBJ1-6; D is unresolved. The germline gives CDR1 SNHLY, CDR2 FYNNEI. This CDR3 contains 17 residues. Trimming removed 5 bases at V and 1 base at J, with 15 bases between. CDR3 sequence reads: CASSYKREVSYNSPLHF. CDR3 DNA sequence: TGTGCCAGCAGTTACAAACGGGAAGTGTCCTATAATTCACCCCTCCACTTT. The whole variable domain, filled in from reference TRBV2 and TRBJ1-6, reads EPEVTQTPSHQVTQMGQEVILRCVPISNHLYFYWYRQILGQKVEFLVSFYNNEISEKSEIFDDQFSVERPDGSNFTLKIRSTKLEDSAMYFCASSYKREVSYNSPLHFGNGTRLTVT.

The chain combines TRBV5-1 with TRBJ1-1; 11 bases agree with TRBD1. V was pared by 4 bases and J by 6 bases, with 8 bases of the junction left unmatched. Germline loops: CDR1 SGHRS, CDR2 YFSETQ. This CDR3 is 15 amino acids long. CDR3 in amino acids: CASSAGQGAGAEAFF. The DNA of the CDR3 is TGCGCCAGCAGCGCCGGACAGGGGGCTGGTGCTGAAGCTTTCTTT.

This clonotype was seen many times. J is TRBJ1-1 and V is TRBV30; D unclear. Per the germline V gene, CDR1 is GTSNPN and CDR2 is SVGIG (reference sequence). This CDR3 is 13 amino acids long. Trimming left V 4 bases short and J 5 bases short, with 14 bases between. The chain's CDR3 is CAWNSGQRTEAFF. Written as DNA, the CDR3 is TGTGCCTGGAACAGCGGGCAGCGGACTGAAGCTTTCTTT.

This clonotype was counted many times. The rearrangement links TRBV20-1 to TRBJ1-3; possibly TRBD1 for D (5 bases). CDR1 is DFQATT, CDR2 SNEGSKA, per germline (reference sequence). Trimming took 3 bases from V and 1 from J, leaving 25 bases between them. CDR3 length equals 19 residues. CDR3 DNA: TGCAGTGCTAGCGCAACACGGGGGTGGGGCGGCCGATCTGGAAACACCATATATTTT. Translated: CSASATRGWGGRSGNTIYF.

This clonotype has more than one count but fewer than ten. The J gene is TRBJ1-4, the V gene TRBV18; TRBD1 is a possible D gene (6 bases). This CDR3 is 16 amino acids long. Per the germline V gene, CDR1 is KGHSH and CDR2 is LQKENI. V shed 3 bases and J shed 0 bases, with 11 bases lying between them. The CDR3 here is CASSPGTTATNEKLFF. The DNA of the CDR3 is TGTGCCAGCTCACCGGGGACAACAGCAACTAATGAAAAACTGTTTTTT. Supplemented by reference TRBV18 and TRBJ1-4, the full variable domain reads NAGVMQNPRHLVRRRGQEARLRCSPMKGHSHVYWYRQLPEEGLKFMVYLQKENIIDESGMPKERFSAEFPKEGPSILRIQQVVRGDSAAYFCASSPGTTATNEKLFFGSGTQLSVL.

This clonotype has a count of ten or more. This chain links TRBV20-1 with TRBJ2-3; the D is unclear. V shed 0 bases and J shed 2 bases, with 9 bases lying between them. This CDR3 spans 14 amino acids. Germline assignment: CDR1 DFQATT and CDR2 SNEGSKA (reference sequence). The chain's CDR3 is CSARERADTDTQYF. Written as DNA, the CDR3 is TGCAGTGCTAGAGAAAGGGCAGACACAGATACGCAGTATTTT.

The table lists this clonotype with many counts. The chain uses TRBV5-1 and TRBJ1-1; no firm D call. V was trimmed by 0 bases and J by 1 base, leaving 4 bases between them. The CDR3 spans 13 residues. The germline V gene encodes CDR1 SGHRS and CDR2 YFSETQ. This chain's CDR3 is CASSLGANTEAFF. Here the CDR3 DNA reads TGCGCCAGCAGCTTGGGTGCGAACACTGAAGCTTTCTTT.

In nucleotides, the CDR3 is TGCGCCAGCAGCCCAGGGGGGGACGGACCCTTCCTTACCCCCTGCGAGCAGTACTTC. Its translation is CASSPGGDGPFLTPCEQYF. V and J are TRBV5-1 and TRBJ2-7; D may correspond to TRBD1 or TRBD2 (7 bases each). Between the trimmed V and J ends, which lost 4 bases and 6 bases, there was a span of 32 bases. CDR1 is SGHRS, CDR2 YFSETQ, per germline. The CDR3 extends over 19 amino acids.

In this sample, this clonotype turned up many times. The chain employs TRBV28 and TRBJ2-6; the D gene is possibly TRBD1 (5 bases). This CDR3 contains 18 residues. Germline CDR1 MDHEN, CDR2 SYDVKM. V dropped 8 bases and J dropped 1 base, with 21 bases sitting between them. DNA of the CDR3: TGTGCCAGCTGGGCAGGGTTTCTCCAACCTTCTGGGGCCAACGTCCTGACTTTC. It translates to CASWAGFLQPSGANVLTF.

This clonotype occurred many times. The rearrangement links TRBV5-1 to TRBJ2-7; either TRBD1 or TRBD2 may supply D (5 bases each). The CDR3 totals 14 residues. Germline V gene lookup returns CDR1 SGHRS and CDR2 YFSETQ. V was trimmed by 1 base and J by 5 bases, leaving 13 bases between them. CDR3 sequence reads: CASSLRAGTHEQYF. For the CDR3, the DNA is TGCGCCAGCAGCTTGCGTGCAGGGACCCACGAGCAGTACTTC.

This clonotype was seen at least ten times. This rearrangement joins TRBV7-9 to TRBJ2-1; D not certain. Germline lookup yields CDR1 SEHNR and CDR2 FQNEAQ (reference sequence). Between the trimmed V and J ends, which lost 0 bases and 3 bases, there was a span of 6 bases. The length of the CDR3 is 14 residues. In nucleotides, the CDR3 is TGTGCCAGCAGCTTAGCTACTAACTACAATGAGCAGTTCTTC. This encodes CASSLATNYNEQFF.

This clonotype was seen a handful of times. The chain's CDR3 is CASSARGRVSTGELFF. The CDR3 DNA reads TGCGCCAGCAGTGCCAGGGGGCGAGTCTCCACCGGGGAGCTGTTTTTT. The chain has TRBV10-1 and TRBJ2-2; 8 bases fit TRBD1. There are 16 residues in the CDR3. Germline V CDR1 and CDR2: WNHNN, SYGVQD (reference sequence). Germline trimming cut 4 bases from V and 4 bases from J; bases unmatched to any gene: 8.

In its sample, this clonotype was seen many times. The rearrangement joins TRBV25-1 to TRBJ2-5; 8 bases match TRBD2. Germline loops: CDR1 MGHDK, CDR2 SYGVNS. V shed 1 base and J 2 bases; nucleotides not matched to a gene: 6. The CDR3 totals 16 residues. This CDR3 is CASSESATSGQETQYF. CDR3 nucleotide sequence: TGTGCCAGCAGTGAATCGGCCACTAGCGGTCAAGAGACCCAGTACTTC. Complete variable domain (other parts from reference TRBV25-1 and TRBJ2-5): EADIYQTPRYLVIGTGKKITLECSQTMGHDKMYWYQQDPGMELHLIHYSYGVNSTEKGDLSSESTVSRIRTEHFPLTLESARPSHTSQYLCASSESATSGQETQYFGPGTRLLVL.

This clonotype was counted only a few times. The CDR3: CSATRDRTYEQYF. The DNA of the CDR3 is TGCAGTGCTACAAGGGACAGAACCTACGAGCAGTACTTC. V gene TRBV20-1 combines with J gene TRBJ2-7; 7 bases map to TRBD1. The germline V gene encodes CDR1 DFQATT and CDR2 SNEGSKA (reference sequence). CDR3 size: 13 residues. The J segment lost 2 bases and the V segment lost 4 bases, leaving 5 bases of the junction unmatched.

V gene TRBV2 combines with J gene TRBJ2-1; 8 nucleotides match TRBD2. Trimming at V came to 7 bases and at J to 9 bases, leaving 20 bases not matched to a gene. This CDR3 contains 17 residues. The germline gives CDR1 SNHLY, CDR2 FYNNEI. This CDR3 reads CASTALGGSGKESEQFF. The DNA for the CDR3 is TGTGCCAGCACCGCGCTGGGGGGTAGCGGGAAAGAAAGTGAGCAGTTCTTC.

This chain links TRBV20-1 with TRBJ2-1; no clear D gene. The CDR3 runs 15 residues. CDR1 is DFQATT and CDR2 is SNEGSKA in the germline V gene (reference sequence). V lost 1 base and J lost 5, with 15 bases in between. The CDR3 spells CSARGVFGENNEQFF. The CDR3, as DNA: TGCAGTGCTAGAGGAGTTTTCGGCGAGAACAATGAGCAGTTCTTC.

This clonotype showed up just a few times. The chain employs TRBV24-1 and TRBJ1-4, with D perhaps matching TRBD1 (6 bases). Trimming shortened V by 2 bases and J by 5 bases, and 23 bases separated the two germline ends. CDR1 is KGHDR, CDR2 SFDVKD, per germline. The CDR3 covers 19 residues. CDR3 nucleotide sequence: TGTGCCACCAGTGATTCTGGACAGTCTACAACCTCTTCGAATGAAAAACTGTTTTTT. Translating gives CATSDSGQSTTSSNEKLFF.

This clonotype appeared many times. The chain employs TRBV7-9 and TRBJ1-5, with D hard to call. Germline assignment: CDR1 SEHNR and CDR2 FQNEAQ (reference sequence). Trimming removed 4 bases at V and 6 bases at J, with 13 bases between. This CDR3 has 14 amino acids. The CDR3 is CASSSAGVSQPQHF. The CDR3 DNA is TGTGCCAGCAGCTCCGCCGGGGTGAGTCAGCCCCAGCATTTT.

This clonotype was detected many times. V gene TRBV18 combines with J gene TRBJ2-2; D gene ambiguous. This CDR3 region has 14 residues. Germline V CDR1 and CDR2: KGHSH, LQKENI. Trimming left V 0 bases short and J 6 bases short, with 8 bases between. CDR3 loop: CASSPPGRSGELFF. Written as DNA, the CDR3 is TGTGCCAGCTCACCACCGGGTCGCTCCGGGGAGCTGTTTTTT.

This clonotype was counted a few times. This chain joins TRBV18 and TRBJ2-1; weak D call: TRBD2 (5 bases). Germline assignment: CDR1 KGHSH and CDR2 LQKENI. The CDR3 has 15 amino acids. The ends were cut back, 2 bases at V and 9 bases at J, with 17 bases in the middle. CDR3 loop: CASSPFTSYGVEQFF. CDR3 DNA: TGTGCCAGCTCACCATTCACTAGTTATGGGGTTGAGCAGTTCTTC.

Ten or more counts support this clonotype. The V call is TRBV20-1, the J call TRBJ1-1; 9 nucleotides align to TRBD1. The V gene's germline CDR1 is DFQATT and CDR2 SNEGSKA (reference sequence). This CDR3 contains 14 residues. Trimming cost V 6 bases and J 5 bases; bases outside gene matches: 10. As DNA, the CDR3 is TGCAGTGCAAATCTACAGGGGGCAGGGACTGAAGCTTTCTTT. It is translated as CSANLQGAGTEAFF.

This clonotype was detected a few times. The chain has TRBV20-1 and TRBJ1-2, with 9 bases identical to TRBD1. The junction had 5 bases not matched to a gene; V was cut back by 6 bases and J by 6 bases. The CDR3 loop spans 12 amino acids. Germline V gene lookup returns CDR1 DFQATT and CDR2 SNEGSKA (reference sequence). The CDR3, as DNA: TGCAGTGCAAAGGGGACAGGGCATGGCTACACCTTC. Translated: CSAKGTGHGYTF.

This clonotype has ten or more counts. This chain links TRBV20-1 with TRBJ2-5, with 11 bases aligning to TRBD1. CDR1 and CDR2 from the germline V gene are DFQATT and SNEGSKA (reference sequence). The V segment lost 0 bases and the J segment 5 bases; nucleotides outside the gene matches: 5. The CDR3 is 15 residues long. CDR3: CSARDPGQGVETQYF. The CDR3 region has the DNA TGCAGTGCTAGAGACCCGGGACAGGGGGTCGAGACCCAGTACTTC.

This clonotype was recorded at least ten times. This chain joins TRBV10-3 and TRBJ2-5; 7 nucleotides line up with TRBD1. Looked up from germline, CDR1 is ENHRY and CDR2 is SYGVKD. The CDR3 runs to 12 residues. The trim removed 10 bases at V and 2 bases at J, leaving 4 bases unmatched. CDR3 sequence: CATKQGQETQYF. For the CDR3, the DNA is TGTGCCACCAAACAGGGGCAAGAGACCCAGTACTTC.

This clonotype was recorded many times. The CDR3 protein is CSAVRGTSGYNEQFF. The CDR3 DNA follows: TGCAGTGCTGTGAGGGGGACTAGCGGTTACAATGAGCAGTTCTTC. The V call is TRBV20-1, the J call TRBJ2-1; 11 positions agree with TRBD2. Trimming removed 5 bases from V and 4 bases from J; junction bases left unmatched: 7. CDR3 length: 15 amino acids. The germline CDR1 and CDR2 sequences are DFQATT and SNEGSKA (reference sequence).